At least ten counts were recorded for the clone carrying this T cell receptor beta chain. The antigen is undetermined. V shed 6 bases, J shed 4 bases, and the junction held 7 bases outside the gene matches. The CDR3 is made up of 14 amino acids. From germline, CDR1 is SQVTM and CDR2 ANQGSEA. These data originate in a study of neurological immune-mediated disorders. Time point: longitudinal time-point 2. Synthesis of cDNA was accomplished via 5'RACE employing 10-nucleotide random UMIs. TCRdb reprocessed the 5' RACE reads with MiXCR, giving one entry per CDR3 protein. The repertoire holds tens of thousands of distinct CDR3 sequences, with approximately 6% as singletons. Study-wide findings and caveats: Across subjects, no CDR3 amino acid sequence appeared in expanded clones of more than one subject, a finding that suggested private repertoires in all groups.

The chain joins TRBV29-1 to TRBJ2-2, with TRBD1 identical over 8 bases. Sample: PBMCs. This receptor was identified in an older woman with multiple sclerosis. In DNA, the CDR3 is TGCAGCGTACCGGACAGGGTCGCCACCGGGGAGCTGTTTTTT. Protein sequence: CSVPDRVATGELFF.